Presented here are 17 T cell receptor beta chains from one specimen sequenced in a study of blood T cell repertoires in COVID-19. Assay used: immunoSEQ multiplex PCR; TCRdb lists only in-frame clones, some missing. The table includes about 270,000 clones, roughly nine tenths detected once. Material for sequencing was peripheral blood. These receptor sequences come from a woman aged 55 to 70 who had recovered from COVID-19.

This chain uses TRBV28 with TRBJ2-7, with D possibly matching TRBD2 (6 bases). The CDR3 runs to 14 residues. V lost 6 bases and J 3 bases, leaving 15 bases between the germline ends. Germline lookup yields CDR1 MDHEN and CDR2 SYDVKM. DNA of the CDR3: TGTGCCAGCAGCCTTTCGGGGGAAGACTACGAGCAGTACTTC. This gives the protein CASSLSGEDYEQYF.

The chain is built from TRBV6-1 and TRBJ2-7; D is possibly TRBD1 (6 bases). Germline V CDR1 and CDR2: MNHNS, SASEGT. V shed 8 bases and J shed 1 base, with 18 bases lying between them. The CDR3 consists of 15 residues. The CDR3 sequence: CASHLPGTGSYEQYF. For the CDR3, the DNA is TGTGCCAGCCATCTCCCAGGCACAGGGTCCTACGAGCAGTACTTC.

The chain's CDR3 is CASSTRQGSRTNYGYTF. DNA for the CDR3: TGCGCCAGCAGCACTAGACAGGGGTCGCGTACGAACTATGGCTACACCTTC. The V call is TRBV5-1, the J call TRBJ1-2; the match to TRBD1 covers 8 bases. Trimming removed 4 bases from V and 2 bases from J; junction bases left unmatched: 13. CDR3 length: 17 residues. CDR1 and CDR2 from the germline V gene are SGHRS and YFSETQ.

The chain carries TRBV4-3 and TRBJ2-1; tentative D call: TRBD2 (7 bases). V was pared by 3 bases and J by 6 bases, with 18 bases between. There are 16 residues in the CDR3. The germline gives CDR1 LGHNA, CDR2 YSLEER. The CDR3 loop reads CASSHEYSGGRNEQFF. In nucleotides, the CDR3 is TGCGCCAGCAGCCATGAATATTCGGGGGGCCGCAATGAGCAGTTCTTC.

V is TRBV19 and J is TRBJ2-3; D might be TRBD1 (5 bases). Per germline, CDR1 LNHDA and CDR2 SQIVND (reference sequence). The CDR3 runs 16 residues. Trimming removed 3 bases from V and 3 bases from J, with 16 bases in between. CDR3 sequence: CASSIRSGHGTDTQYF. The CDR3 bases are TGTGCCAGTAGTATCCGGTCAGGGCATGGGACAGATACGCAGTATTTT.

The chain recombines TRBV28 with TRBJ2-3, with 8 bases that match TRBD1. CDR3 size: 14 residues. Germline V CDR1 and CDR2: MDHEN, SYDVKM. J gave up 5 bases and V 5 bases, and 6 bases lay outside the gene matches. CDR3 sequence (DNA): TGTGCCAGCAGTCTGCAGGGGGCGCGAGATACGCAGTATTTT. Its protein product is CASSLQGARDTQYF.

The chain is built from TRBV2 and TRBJ1-4; 9 bases are shared with TRBD1. After removal of 8 bases from V and 0 bases from J, the junction contained 7 bases not matched to a gene. Germline assignment: CDR1 SNHLY and CDR2 FYNNEI. The CDR3 spans 16 residues. The CDR3 loop is CASLRDRAATNEKLFF. The CDR3 DNA follows: TGTGCCAGCTTACGGGACAGGGCAGCAACTAATGAAAAACTGTTTTTT.

In its sample, this clone was seen a few times. This sequence joins TRBV7-2 and TRBJ1-4; unclear D gene. V gave up 6 bases and J gave up 4 bases, with 12 bases separating them. The CDR3 length is 14 residues. Germline CDR1 reads SGHTA; CDR2 reads FQGNSA. The DNA for the CDR3 is TGTGCCAGCAGAAGAGAGGTCGGTAATGAAAAACTGTTTTTT. It yields the protein CASRREVGNEKLFF.

For the CDR3, the DNA is TGTGCCAGCTTGGGACAGGGGGAAGCTAATGAGCAGTTCTTC. It translates to CASLGQGEANEQFF. The chain joins TRBV2 to TRBJ2-1; 11 bases agree with TRBD1. This CDR3 contains 14 residues. Germline V CDR1 and CDR2: SNHLY, FYNNEI. V lost 8 bases and J lost 7; bases outside the gene matches: 7.

This rearrangement joins TRBV2 to TRBJ2-5; 7 bases map to TRBD2. This CDR3 region has 15 residues. V lost 5 bases, J lost 5 bases, and 11 bases stayed unmatched. Germline CDR1 reads SNHLY; CDR2 reads FYNNEI. The chain's CDR3 is CASSFPGLGDETQYF. CDR3 in DNA: TGTGCCAGCAGTTTCCCAGGACTAGGGGACGAGACCCAGTACTTC. The full variable domain, rest sourced from reference TRBV2 and TRBJ2-5, is EPEVTQTPSHQVTQMGQEVILRCVPISNHLYFYWYRQILGQKVEFLVSFYNNEISEKSEIFDDQFSVERPDGSNFTLKIRSTKLEDSAMYFCASSFPGLGDETQYFGPGTRLLVL.

V gene TRBV7-9 combines with J gene TRBJ2-7; no definite D call. The germline gives CDR1 SEHNR, CDR2 FQNEAQ (reference sequence). V dropped 0 bases and J dropped 2 bases, with 8 bases sitting between them. The CDR3 extends over 14 amino acids. As DNA, the CDR3 is TGTGCCAGCAGCTTAGCGCTCGGTACCTACGAGCAGTACTTC. Encoded protein: CASSLALGTYEQYF.

CDR3 sequence (DNA): TGTGCCAGCGGGGGGGCTAGGGATAGGGAACAGTTCTTC. Its protein is CASGGARDREQFF. V gene TRBV7-2 combines with J gene TRBJ2-1; tentatively, D is TRBD2 (7 bases). Trimming removed 8 bases from V and 13 bases from J, with 21 bases in between. Per the germline V gene, CDR1 is SGHTA and CDR2 is FQGNSA. The CDR3 sequence is 13 residues long.

J is TRBJ1-2 and V is TRBV18, with 7 bases identical to TRBD1. This CDR3 has 15 amino acids. V trimming: 3 bases; J trimming: 2 bases; junction bases outside the gene matches: 6. Germline loops: CDR1 KGHSH, CDR2 LQKENI. The CDR3 reads CASSPSEQGNYGYTF. CDR3 bases: TGTGCCAGCTCACCCAGTGAACAGGGGAACTATGGCTACACCTTC. The full variable domain, rest sourced from reference TRBV18 and TRBJ1-2, is NAGVMQNPRHLVRRRGQEARLRCSPMKGHSHVYWYRQLPEEGLKFMVYLQKENIIDESGMPKERFSAEFPKEGPSILRIQQVVRGDSAAYFCASSPSEQGNYGYTFGSGTRLTVV.

The V and J genes are TRBV20-1 and TRBJ2-7, with D perhaps TRBD1 (5 bases). CDR1 DFQATT and CDR2 SNEGSKA come from the germline V gene (reference sequence). The CDR3 length is 11 residues. V was shortened by 4 bases and J by 6 bases, with 10 bases between the two germline ends. CDR3 amino acids: CSAIQGGEQYF. The CDR3 region has the DNA TGCAGTGCTATCCAGGGCGGCGAGCAGTACTTC.

The chain links TRBV12-3 or TRBV12-4 to TRBJ2-3; TRBD1 is a possible D gene (5 bases). Between the trimmed V and J ends, which lost 7 bases and 5 bases, there was a span of 10 bases. This CDR3 spans 12 amino acids. CDR3 sequence: CASTRQGDTQYF. The CDR3 DNA is TGTGCCAGCACCCGGCAGGGAGATACGCAGTATTTT.

The chain combines TRBV18 with TRBJ2-2, with TRBD1 matching 7 bases. J gave up 7 bases and V 4 bases, and 3 bases lay outside the gene matches. The CDR3 has 13 residues. The germline V gene has CDR1 KGHSH and CDR2 LQKENI. The CDR3 sequence: CASSQQGNGELFF. The DNA for the CDR3 is TGTGCCAGCTCACAACAGGGGAACGGGGAGCTGTTTTTT. The whole variable domain, remainder taken from reference TRBV18 and TRBJ2-2, is NAGVMQNPRHLVRRRGQEARLRCSPMKGHSHVYWYRQLPEEGLKFMVYLQKENIIDESGMPKERFSAEFPKEGPSILRIQQVVRGDSAAYFCASSQQGNGELFFGEGSRLTVL.

The chain employs TRBV5-1 and TRBJ1-2; the D gene is possibly TRBD1 (6 bases). The CDR3 runs to 15 residues. Trimming removed 0 bases from V and 1 base from J, with 10 bases in between. Germline V gives CDR1 SGHRS, CDR2 YFSETQ. The CDR3 region is CASSLDRAINYGYTF. In DNA form, the CDR3 reads TGCGCCAGCAGCTTGGACAGGGCAATTAACTATGGCTACACCTTC. The full variable domain, in which reference TRBV5-1 and TRBJ1-2 provide the parts outside the CDR3, is KAGVTQTPRYLIKTRGQQVTLSCSPISGHRSVSWYQQTPGQGLQFLFEYFSETQRNKGNFPGRFSGRQFSNSRSEMNVSTLELGDSALYLCASSLDRAINYGYTFGSGTRLTVV.